This T cell receptor (beta chain) came from a study of CXCR3-negative and CXCR3-positive naive CD8 T cells. General study findings and limits: Both naive subsets showed comparably high diversity, and memory CD8+ cells showed much lower diversity.

To note about this clonotype: Its antigen is unknown.

Via 5' RACE with UMI labels, TRB cDNA libraries were prepared. No DNA is given; TCRdb re-called the 5' RACE reads and lists each CDR3 protein once. Its clone listing holds about 130,000 distinct CDR3 sequences. This CDR3 spans 15 amino acids. The germline gives CDR1 MGHRA, CDR2 YSYEKL. The rearrangement joins TRBV4-1 to TRBJ1-3. This receptor was obtained from a human donor in good health. Some clones in this sample may be carry-over from other donors' samples. Source material: naive CXCR3- CD8+ T cells from blood. Stated subset: CD45RO-CCR7+CD27+CD95- naive CD8+ T cells lacking CXCR3 (TNR3-). CDR3 in amino acids: CASSQDSGTGNTIYF.